Many counts were recorded for the clone carrying this T cell receptor (beta chain). The record originates from a study of molecular identifiers for immune sequencing clone quantification. V shed 1 base and J shed 4 bases, with 7 bases lying between them. Germline V gene data show CDR1 as LGHNA and CDR2 as YSLEER. This CDR3 is built from 13 residues. TCRdb processed the PCR reads anew with MiXCR; each CDR3 protein has one entry. This sample has 50,000 to 70,000 distinct CDR3 sequences; approximately 18% occur once, and the top ten carry about 1.4%. This TCR was sampled from a human donor in good health. Some libraries in this study had Jurkat cell RNA spiked in. The sample comprised naive CD8+ T cells from blood, with Jurkat cell RNA spiked in. Sample subset: FACS-sorted CD8+CD4-CCR7+CD45RA+ naive T cells. V is TRBV4-3 and J is TRBJ2-5; D is undetermined. The CDR3 is CASSQARLETQYF. CDR3 nucleotides: TGCGCCAGCAGCCAAGCCAGACTAGAGACCCAGTACTTC.